A selection of T cell receptor beta chains follows, all from one sample in a study of blood T cell repertoires in COVID-19. Only in-frame clones appear in the TCRdb table, and some are missing; sequencing was by immunoSEQ multiplex PCR. The sample lists tens of thousands of clones; roughly 85% were seen once. The specimen was peripheral blood. The receptor set was obtained from a man aged 55 to 70 with active or convalescent COVID-19. Both conserved end residues are part of each CDR3. The order of the fields is J gene, V gene, CDR3 protein.

TRBJ1-2	TRBV5-4	CASSFGTQYGYTF
TRBJ2-7	TRBV5-5	CASSWASGANYEQYF
TRBJ2-2	TRBV2	CASSPRSSGANTGELFF
TRBJ1-1	TRBV11-2	CASSEQPAQAGTEAFF
TRBJ1-1	TRBV29-1	CSVEGGFYTEAFF
TRBJ2-1	TRBV9	CASSTRPDRGYNEQFF
TRBJ2-1	TRBV27	CASSQRAVTYNEQFF
TRBJ1-2	TRBV18	CASSPDRIYGYTF
TRBJ1-6	TRBV9	CASSRNPRGAGSPLHF
TRBJ1-5	TRBV2	CASSPGQGKGNQPQHF
TRBJ1-2	TRBV6-5	CASSPGQAPLGGYTF
TRBJ1-2	TRBV6-5	CASRVTGFSGYTF
TRBJ2-1	TRBV7-3	CASSLRDREGQFF
TRBJ1-5	TRBV19	CASRVIGQPQHF
TRBJ2-1	TRBV3-1/TRBV3-2	CASSQPGQDNEQFF
TRBJ2-5	TRBV12-5	CASGLRGGETQYF
TRBJ2-2	TRBV6-5	CASSYGTSNTGELFF
TRBJ2-2	TRBV4-1	CASSHRQKRGGTGELFF
TRBJ2-7	TRBV6-5	CTTLGQLHYEQYF
TRBJ2-7	TRBV11-1	CASSPRVSTYEQYF
TRBJ1-1	TRBV9	CASRPRGTGTEAFF
TRBJ1-4	TRBV5-6	CASSLPANEKLFF
TRBJ2-7	TRBV7-2	CASSSPDRGRWEQYF